This T cell receptor beta chain was retrieved from a study of T cells after yellow fever vaccination. Overall study context: Preparation of the low-cell-number fractions used SMART-Seq v4 Ultra Low Input. The study's findings and limits: Bulk-population clonotypes that are abundant could appear as contaminants in FACS-sorted repertoires.

A word on this clonotype: Its specificity is unknown.

A universal primer site and UMIs were added as TCR cDNA was made by 5'RACE template switching. TCRdb fed the 5' RACE reads into MiXCR, producing one record per CDR3 protein. The sample has about 310,000 distinct CDR3 sequences, around 3.6% seen once. Trimming took 3 bases from V and 5 from J; bases not matched to a gene: 9. Germline CDR1 is SGHTA and CDR2 is FQGNSA. This CDR3 has 17 amino acids. The source is a man younger than 35 who received the YFV17D yellow fever vaccine. The V call is TRBV7-2, the J call TRBJ2-1, with 11 bases lining up with TRBD2. The source material was PBMCs, sampled on the day of the yellow fever booster vaccination. In DNA, the CDR3 is TGTGCCAGCAGCTTCCCCCCCGGGACTAGCGGCAACAATGAGCAGTTCTTC. It encodes CASSFPPGTSGNNEQFF.